The 9 T cell receptor beta chains below all came from one sample that was sequenced in a study of CD4 T cells in relation to SARS-CoV-2 and coronaviruses (dated by TCRdb to about 2021). The library was built by means of the immunoSEQ multiplex PCR assay. The table comes from immuneACCESS by way of TCRdb, which keeps in-frame sequences with V and J called. Part of the clones is missing from these tables; in studies checked, under half for an unresolved V gene and the rest for unknown reasons. The sample has 15,000 to 20,000 clones on record, 70% to 85% of them singletons. Of the sample, approximately 30% is held by the ten largest clones. CD4+ T cells from unexposed donors were collected before the COVID-19 pandemic (2011-2018). After less than eleven days of culture, CD4+ T cells were isolated with the EasySep CD4+ T cell isolation kit. Their antigen targets remain unknown. What was sequenced was CD4+ T cells from PBMCs, cultured in vitro. The receptor source for this set is a human donor in good health.

This clone has only a few counts. The chain has TRBV5-1 and TRBJ2-7; 7 positions match TRBD2. CDR3 length: 16 residues. The J segment lost 2 bases and the V segment lost 0 bases, leaving 8 bases of the junction unmatched. CDR1 is SGHRS, CDR2 YFSETQ, per germline. The CDR3 protein is CASSLAGAGVTYEQYF. Here the CDR3 DNA reads TGCGCCAGCAGCTTGGCCGGGGCGGGAGTTACCTACGAGCAGTACTTC.

The chain combines TRBV28 with TRBJ1-1; the D is unclear. The germline V gene has CDR1 MDHEN and CDR2 SYDVKM. The CDR3 covers 13 residues. V was clipped by 7 bases and J by 11 bases, with 20 bases between them. The CDR3 DNA reads TGTGCCAGCATCATAGGATCGGTCGGAGAGGCTTTCTTT. Translated: CASIIGSVGEAFF.

The V gene is TRBV18, the J gene TRBJ2-7; weak D call: TRBD1 (6 bases). Trimming left V 3 bases short and J 3 bases short, with 12 bases between. This CDR3 contains 14 residues. CDR1 is KGHSH and CDR2 is LQKENI in the germline V gene. The CDR3 reads CASSPRDTFYEQYF. The CDR3 DNA sequence: TGTGCCAGCTCACCTAGGGACACCTTCTACGAGCAGTACTTC.

This clone showed up just a few times. The V and J genes are TRBV23-1 and TRBJ2-2; no clear D. TRBV23-1 is given ORF status, its function remaining uncertain. V lost 0 bases to trimming and J lost 1 base, with 0 bases between them. This CDR3 has 13 amino acids. The CDR3 bases are TGCGCCAGCAGTCAATCGAACACCGGGGAGCTGTTTTTT. It translates to CASSQSNTGELFF.

This chain uses TRBV6-4 with TRBJ2-1; possibly TRBD2 for D (7 bases). This CDR3 contains 14 residues. Germline V gene data show CDR1 as MRHNA and CDR2 as SNTAGT. The V and J ends lost 6 bases and 2 bases respectively, with 11 bases between them. The CDR3 DNA reads TGTGCCAGCAGCGCCGGGGGGCCCTACAATGAGCAGTTCTTC. This gives the protein CASSAGGPYNEQFF.

The gene calls are TRBV7-8 and TRBJ2-7; no definite D call. Germline CDR1 is SGHVS and CDR2 is FQNEAQ. The CDR3 totals 14 residues. V gave up 2 bases and J gave up 7 bases, with 15 bases separating them. The CDR3 DNA reads as TGTGCCAGCAGCTTAAGTCCCCAGTCTCAGGAGCAGTACTTC. Protein: CASSLSPQSQEQYF. Using reference TRBV7-8 and TRBJ2-7 for the parts outside the CDR3, the full variable domain is GAGVSQSPRYKVAKRGQDVALRCDPISGHVSLFWYQQALGQGPEFLTYFQNEAQLDKSGLPSDRFFAERPEGSVSTLKIQRTQQEDSAVYLCASSLSPQSQEQYFGPGTRLTVT.

The rearrangement joins TRBV7-2 to TRBJ2-1; tentatively, D is TRBD1 (5 bases). Trimming cost V 11 bases and J 2 bases, with 7 bases left between them. Germline-derived CDR1 and CDR2 are SGHTA and FQGNSA. The CDR3 sequence is 11 residues long. The CDR3 DNA reads TGTGCCCGGACAACCTACAATGAGCAGTTCTTC. Protein product: CARTTYNEQFF.

This clone has more than one count but fewer than ten. The chain links TRBV3-1 (or the pseudogene TRBV3-2) to TRBJ1-1; the D is unclear. In germline, CDR1 is LGHDT, CDR2 YNNKEL (reference sequence). The CDR3 contains 14 residues. V gave up 0 bases and J gave up 2 bases, with 7 bases separating them. The chain's CDR3 is CASSQDRGNTEAFF. The CDR3 coding sequence is TGTGCCAGCAGCCAAGACAGAGGAAACACTGAAGCTTTCTTT.

The table lists this clone with a few counts. V usage is TRBV6-5 and J usage is TRBJ2-7; 9 positions match TRBD1. CDR1 is MNHEY and CDR2 is SVGAGI in the germline V gene. The V and J ends lost 5 bases and 3 bases, in that order; junction bases with no gene match: 5. The CDR3 is 14 residues long. CDR3 sequence (DNA): TGTGCCAGCAGTCGACAGGGGGTAAGCTACGAGCAGTACTTC. Protein: CASSRQGVSYEQYF.